This T cell receptor (beta chain) was captured in a study of blood T cell repertoires in COVID-19. The overall study: Collection of acute and convalescent COVID-19 samples took place in the United States, Italy and Spain. Sample material is recorded as cDNA or gDNA derived from T cells, B-cell-depleted T cells, or PBMCs.

This CDR3 contains 15 residues. CDR1 and CDR2 from the germline V gene are SEHNR and FQNEAQ (reference sequence). V gave up 1 base and J gave up 9 bases, with 15 bases separating them. Authors' processing steps: Reference gene primers were amplified, and this amplification served to estimate nucleated cell counts. Measured with immunoSEQ multiplex PCR; TCRdb has only the in-frame clones, and not every one. The D gene and trimming were derived from the DNA, and the V and J assignments and clone size from that table. This table has 150,000 to 200,000 clones, around 74% appearing once. The TCR originated in a woman in her sixties or seventies with COVID-19, enrolled during active disease. This rearrangement joins TRBV7-9 to TRBJ1-4, with D uncertain. Sample: peripheral blood. The DNA of the CDR3 is TGTGCCAGCAGCTTAGGTGCCGGGGTACTACAAAAACTGTTTTTT. Translation: CASSLGAGVLQKLFF.